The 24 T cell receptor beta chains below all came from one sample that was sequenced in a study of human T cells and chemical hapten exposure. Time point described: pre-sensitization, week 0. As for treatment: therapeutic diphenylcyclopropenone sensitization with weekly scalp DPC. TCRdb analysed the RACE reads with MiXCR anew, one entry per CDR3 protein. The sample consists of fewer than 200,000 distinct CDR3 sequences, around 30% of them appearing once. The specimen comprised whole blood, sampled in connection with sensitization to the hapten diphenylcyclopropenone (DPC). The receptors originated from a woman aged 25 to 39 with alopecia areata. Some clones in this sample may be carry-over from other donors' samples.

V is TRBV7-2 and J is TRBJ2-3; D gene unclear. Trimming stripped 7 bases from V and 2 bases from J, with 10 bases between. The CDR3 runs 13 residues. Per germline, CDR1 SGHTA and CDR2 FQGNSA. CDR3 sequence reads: CASNLGNTDTQYF. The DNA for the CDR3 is TGTGCCAGCAACCTAGGCAACACAGATACGCAGTATTTT.

The CDR3 loop reads CASSFTRGVGSPLHF. DNA for the CDR3: TGTGCCAGCAGTTTTACGAGGGGGGTCGGTTCACCCCTCCACTTT. V gene TRBV27 combines with J gene TRBJ1-6; TRBD1 might be the D (6 bases). This CDR3 contains 15 residues. The germline gives CDR1 MNHEY, CDR2 SMNVEV (reference sequence). V lost 3 bases to trimming and J lost 9 bases, with 15 bases between them.

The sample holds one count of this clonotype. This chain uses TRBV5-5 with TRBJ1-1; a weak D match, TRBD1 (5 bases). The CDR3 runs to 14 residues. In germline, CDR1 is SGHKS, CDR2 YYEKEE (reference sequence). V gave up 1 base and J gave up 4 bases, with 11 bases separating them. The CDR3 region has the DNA TGTGCCAGCAGCTTGATGACAGCCGGCACTGAAGCTTTCTTT. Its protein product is CASSLMTAGTEAFF.

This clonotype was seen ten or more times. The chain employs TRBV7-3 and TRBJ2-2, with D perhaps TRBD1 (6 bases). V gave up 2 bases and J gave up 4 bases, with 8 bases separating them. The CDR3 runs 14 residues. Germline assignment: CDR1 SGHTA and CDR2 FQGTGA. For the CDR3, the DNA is TGTGCCAGCAGCTTAGGGGGCGGCACCGGGGAGCTGTTTTTT. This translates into CASSLGGGTGELFF.

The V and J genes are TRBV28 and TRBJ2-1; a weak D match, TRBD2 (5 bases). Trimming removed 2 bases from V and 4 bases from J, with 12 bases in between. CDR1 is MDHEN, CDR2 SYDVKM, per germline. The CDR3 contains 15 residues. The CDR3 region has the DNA TGTGCCAGCAGTTTACGAGGGATCCCTTACAATGAGCAGTTCTTC. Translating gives CASSLRGIPYNEQFF. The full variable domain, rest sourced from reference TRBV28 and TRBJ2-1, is DVKVTQSSRYLVKRTGEKVFLECVQDMDHENMFWYRQDPGLGLRLIYFSYDVKMKEKGDIPEGYSVSREKKERFSLILESASTNQTSMYLCASSLRGIPYNEQFFGPGTRLTVL.

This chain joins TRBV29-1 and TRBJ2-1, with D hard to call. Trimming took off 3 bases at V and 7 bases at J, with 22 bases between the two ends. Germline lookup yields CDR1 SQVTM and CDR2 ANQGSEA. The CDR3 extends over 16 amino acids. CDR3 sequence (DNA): TGCAGCGTTGAGAACTGGGCCGGCCTTATGGGGAATGAGCAGTTCTTC. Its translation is CSVENWAGLMGNEQFF.

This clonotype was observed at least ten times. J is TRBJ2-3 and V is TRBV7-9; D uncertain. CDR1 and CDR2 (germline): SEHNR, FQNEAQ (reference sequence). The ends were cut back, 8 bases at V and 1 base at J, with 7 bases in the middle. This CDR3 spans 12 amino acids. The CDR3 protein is CASAQGTDTQYF. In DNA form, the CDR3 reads TGTGCCAGCGCCCAGGGCACAGATACGCAGTATTTT.

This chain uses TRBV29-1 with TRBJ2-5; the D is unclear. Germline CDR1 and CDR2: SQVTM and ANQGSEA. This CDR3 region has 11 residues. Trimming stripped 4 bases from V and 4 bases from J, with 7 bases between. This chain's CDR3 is CSVGPRETQYF. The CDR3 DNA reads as TGCAGCGTTGGCCCCCGAGAGACCCAGTACTTC.

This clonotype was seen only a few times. The CDR3 bases are TGTGCCAGCTCCATTCCCGGCGACAATGAAAAACTGTTTTTT. It codes for CASSIPGDNEKLFF. This sequence joins TRBV28 and TRBJ1-4, with unresolved D. Per the germline V gene, CDR1 is MDHEN and CDR2 is SYDVKM. This CDR3 comprises 14 residues. Trimming took off 8 bases at V and 5 bases at J, with 15 bases between the two ends.

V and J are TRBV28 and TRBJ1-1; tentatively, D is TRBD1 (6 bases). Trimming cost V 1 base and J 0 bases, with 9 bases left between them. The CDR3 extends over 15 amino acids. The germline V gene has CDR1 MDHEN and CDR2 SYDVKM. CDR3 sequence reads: CASSLSGAVNTEAFF. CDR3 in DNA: TGTGCCAGCAGTTTATCAGGGGCGGTGAACACTGAAGCTTTCTTT. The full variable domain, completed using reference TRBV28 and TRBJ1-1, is DVKVTQSSRYLVKRTGEKVFLECVQDMDHENMFWYRQDPGLGLRLIYFSYDVKMKEKGDIPEGYSVSREKKERFSLILESASTNQTSMYLCASSLSGAVNTEAFFGQGTRLTVV.

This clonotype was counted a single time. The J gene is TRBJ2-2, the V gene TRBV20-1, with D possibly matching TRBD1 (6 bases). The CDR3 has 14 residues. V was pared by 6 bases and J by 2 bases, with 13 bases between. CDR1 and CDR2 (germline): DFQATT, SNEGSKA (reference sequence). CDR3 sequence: CSAPTGANTGELFF. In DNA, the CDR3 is TGCAGTGCCCCGACAGGTGCCAACACCGGGGAGCTGTTTTTT.

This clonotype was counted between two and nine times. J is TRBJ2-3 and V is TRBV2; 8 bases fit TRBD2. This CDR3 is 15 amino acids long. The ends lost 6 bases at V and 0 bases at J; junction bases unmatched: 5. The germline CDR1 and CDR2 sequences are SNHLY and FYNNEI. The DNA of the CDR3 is TGTGCCAGCAGCTCCCTAGCGGGTAGCACAGATACGCAGTATTTT. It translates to CASSSLAGSTDTQYF.

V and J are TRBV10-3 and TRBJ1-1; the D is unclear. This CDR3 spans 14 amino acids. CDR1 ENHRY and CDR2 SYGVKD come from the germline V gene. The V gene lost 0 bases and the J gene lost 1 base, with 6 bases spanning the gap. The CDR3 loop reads CAISESTENTEAFF. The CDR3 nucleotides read TGTGCCATCAGTGAGTCAACGGAGAACACTGAAGCTTTCTTT.

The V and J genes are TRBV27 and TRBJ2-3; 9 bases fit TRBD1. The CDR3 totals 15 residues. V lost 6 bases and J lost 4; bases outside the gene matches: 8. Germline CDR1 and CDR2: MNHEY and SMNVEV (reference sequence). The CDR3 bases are TGTGCCAGCAGATTAGGGACAGGGTGGGCAGATACGCAGTATTTT. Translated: CASRLGTGWADTQYF.

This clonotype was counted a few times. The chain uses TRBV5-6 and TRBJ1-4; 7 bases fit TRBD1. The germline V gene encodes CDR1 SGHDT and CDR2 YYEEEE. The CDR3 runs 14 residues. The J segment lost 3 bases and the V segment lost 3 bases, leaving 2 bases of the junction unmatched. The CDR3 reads CASSSGTANEKLFF. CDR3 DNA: TGTGCCAGCAGCTCCGGGACAGCTAATGAAAAACTGTTTTTT.

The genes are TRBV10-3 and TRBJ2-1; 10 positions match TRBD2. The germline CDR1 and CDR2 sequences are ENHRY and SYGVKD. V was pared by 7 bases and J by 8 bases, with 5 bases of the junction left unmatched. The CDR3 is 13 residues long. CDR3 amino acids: CAIKAGGPDEQFF. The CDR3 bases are TGTGCCATCAAAGCGGGGGGGCCCGATGAGCAGTTCTTC.

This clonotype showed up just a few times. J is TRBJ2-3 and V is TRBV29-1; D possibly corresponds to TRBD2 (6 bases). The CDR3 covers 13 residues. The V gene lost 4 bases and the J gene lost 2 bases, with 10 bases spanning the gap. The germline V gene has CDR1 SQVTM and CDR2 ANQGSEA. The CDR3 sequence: CSVVGGNTDTQYF. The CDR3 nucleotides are TGCAGCGTTGTAGGAGGGAACACAGATACGCAGTATTTT.

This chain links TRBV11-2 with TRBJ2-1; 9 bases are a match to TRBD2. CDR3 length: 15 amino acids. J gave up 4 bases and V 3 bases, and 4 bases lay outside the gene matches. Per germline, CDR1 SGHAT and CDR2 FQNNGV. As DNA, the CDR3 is TGTGCCAGCAGCTTGCAGACTAGCGGATACAATGAGCAGTTCTTC. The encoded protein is CASSLQTSGYNEQFF.

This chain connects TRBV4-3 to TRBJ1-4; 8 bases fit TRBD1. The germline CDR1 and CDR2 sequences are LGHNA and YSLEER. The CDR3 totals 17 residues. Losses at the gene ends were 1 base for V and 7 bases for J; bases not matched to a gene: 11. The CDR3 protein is CASSQASWRQGTEKLFF. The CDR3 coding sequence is TGCGCCAGCAGCCAAGCGAGTTGGCGACAGGGGACTGAAAAACTGTTTTTT.

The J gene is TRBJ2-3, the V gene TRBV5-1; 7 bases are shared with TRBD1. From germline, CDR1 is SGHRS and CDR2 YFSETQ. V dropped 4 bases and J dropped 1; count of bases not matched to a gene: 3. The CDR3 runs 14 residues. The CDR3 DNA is TGCGCCAGCAGCATCGACAGGGGCACAGATACGCAGTATTTT. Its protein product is CASSIDRGTDTQYF.

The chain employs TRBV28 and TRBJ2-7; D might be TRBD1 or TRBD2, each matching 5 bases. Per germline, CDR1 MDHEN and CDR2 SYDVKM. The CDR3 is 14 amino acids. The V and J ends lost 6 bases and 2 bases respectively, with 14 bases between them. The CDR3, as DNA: TGTGCCAGCAGAAACCCCGGGGCCCCCTACGAGCAGTACTTC. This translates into CASRNPGAPYEQYF.

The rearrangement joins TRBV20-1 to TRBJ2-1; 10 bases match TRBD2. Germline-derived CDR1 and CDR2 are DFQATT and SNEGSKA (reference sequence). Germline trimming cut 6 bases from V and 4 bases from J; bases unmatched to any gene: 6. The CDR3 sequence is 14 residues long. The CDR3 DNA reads TGCAGTGCGGCTAGCGGGGGACGGTACAATGAGCAGTTCTTC. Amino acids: CSAASGGRYNEQFF.

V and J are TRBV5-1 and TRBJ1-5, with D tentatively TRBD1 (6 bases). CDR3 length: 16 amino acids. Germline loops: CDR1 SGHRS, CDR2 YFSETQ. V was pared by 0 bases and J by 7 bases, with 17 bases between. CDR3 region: CASSLDGRGGNQPQHF. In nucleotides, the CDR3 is TGCGCCAGCAGCTTGGACGGCAGGGGAGGGAACCAGCCCCAGCATTTT.

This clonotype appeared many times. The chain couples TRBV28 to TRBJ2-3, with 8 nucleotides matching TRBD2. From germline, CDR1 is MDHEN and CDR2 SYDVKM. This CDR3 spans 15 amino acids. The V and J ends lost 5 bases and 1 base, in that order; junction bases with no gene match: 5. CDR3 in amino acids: CASSRGGRGTDTQYF. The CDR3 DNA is TGTGCCAGCAGTCGGGGGGGCCGGGGCACAGATACGCAGTATTTT.